The T cell receptor (beta chain) under discussion was sequenced for a study of blood T cells in healthy people across ages. The use of a sample-barcoded 5' primer and a J-beta primer mix characterized a second PCR of about 7 to 12 cycles. All cDNA molecules were each tagged by a template-switch adaptor with 12 random nucleotides. From the 5' RACE reads, TCRdb called clonotypes with MiXCR, one entry per CDR3 protein. The table shows hundreds of thousands of distinct CDR3 sequences, with roughly 60% occurring only once. As for this clonotype: Antigen: not known.

Looked up from germline, CDR1 is PRHDT and CDR2 is FYEKMQ (reference sequence). Trimming shortened V by 7 bases and J by 6 bases, and 12 bases separated the two germline ends. This CDR3 is built from 12 residues. Findings of the study overall: PBMCs left unsorted prevented a conclusive naive versus antigen-experienced comparison.

Material: blood. This sequence joins TRBV13 and TRBJ1-2; D remains unclear. This clonotype originated in a young man in good health. The CDR3 reads CASTMTGNGYTF. The DNA of the CDR3 is TGTGCCAGCACTATGACGGGTAATGGCTACACCTTC. The full variable domain, with the rest looked up from reference TRBV13 and TRBJ1-2, is AAGVIQSPRHLIKEKRETATLKCYPIPRHDTVYWYQQGPGQDPQFLISFYEKMQSDKGSIPDRFSAQQFSDYHSELNMSSLELGDSALYFCASTMTGNGYTFGSGTRLTVV.